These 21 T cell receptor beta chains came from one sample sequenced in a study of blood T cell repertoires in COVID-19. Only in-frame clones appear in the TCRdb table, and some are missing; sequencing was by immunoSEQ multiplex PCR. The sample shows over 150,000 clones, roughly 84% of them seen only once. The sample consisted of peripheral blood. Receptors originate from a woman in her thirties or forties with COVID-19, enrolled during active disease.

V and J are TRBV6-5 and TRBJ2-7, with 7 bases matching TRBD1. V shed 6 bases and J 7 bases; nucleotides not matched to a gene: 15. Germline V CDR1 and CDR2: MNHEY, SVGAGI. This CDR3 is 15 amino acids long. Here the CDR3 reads CASSPKPSDRAEQYF. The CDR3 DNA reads TGTGCCAGCAGCCCAAAACCCTCCGACAGGGCAGAGCAGTACTTC.

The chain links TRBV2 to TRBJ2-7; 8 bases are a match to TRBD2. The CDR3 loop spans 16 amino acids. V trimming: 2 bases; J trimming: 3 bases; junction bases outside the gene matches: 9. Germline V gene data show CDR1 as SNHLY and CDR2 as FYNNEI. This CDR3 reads CASSETSGRVGYEQYF. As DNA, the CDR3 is TGTGCCAGCAGTGAAACTAGCGGAAGGGTAGGCTACGAGCAGTACTTC.

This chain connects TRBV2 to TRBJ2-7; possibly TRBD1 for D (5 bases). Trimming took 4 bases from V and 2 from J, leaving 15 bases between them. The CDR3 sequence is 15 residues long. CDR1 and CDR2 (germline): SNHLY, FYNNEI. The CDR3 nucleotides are TGTGCCAGCAGTGTTGGGGCCTTTTCGGCCTACGAGCAGTACTTC. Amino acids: CASSVGAFSAYEQYF. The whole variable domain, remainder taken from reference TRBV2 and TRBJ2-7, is EPEVTQTPSHQVTQMGQEVILRCVPISNHLYFYWYRQILGQKVEFLVSFYNNEISEKSEIFDDQFSVERPDGSNFTLKIRSTKLEDSAMYFCASSVGAFSAYEQYFGPGTRLTVT.

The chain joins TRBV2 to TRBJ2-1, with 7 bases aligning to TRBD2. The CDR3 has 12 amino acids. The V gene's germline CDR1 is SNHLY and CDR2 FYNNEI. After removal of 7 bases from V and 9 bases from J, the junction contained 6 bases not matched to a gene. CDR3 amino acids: CASKREGGEQFF. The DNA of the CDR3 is TGTGCCAGCAAAAGGGAGGGAGGTGAGCAGTTCTTC.

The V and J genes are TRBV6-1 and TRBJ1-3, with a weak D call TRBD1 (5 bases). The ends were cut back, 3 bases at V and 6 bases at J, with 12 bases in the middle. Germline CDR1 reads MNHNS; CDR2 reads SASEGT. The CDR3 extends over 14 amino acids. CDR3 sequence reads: CASSDGARANTIYF. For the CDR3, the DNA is TGTGCCAGCAGTGATGGGGCCCGGGCAAACACCATATATTTT.

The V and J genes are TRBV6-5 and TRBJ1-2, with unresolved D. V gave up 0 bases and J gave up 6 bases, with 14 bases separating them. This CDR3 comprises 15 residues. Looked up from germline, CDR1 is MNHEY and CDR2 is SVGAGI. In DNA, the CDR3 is TGTGCCAGCAGTTACTCGTCAGGTTCTTGGGATGGCTACACCTTC. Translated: CASSYSSGSWDGYTF.

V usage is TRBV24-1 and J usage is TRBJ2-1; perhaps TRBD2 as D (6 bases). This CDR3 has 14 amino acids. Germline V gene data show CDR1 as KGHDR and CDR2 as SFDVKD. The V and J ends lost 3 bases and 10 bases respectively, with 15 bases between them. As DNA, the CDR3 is TGTGCCACCAGTGATCCCCGGAGGGGAGGAGAGCAGTTCTTC. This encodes CATSDPRRGGEQFF.

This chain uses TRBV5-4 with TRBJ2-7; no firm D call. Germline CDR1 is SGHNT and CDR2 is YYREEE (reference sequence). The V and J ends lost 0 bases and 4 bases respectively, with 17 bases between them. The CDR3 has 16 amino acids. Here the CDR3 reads CASSLGAPPSNYEQYF. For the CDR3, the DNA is TGTGCCAGCAGCTTGGGAGCGCCTCCATCTAATTACGAGCAGTACTTC.

CDR3 sequence: CASSFGGSGNEQFF. The CDR3 nucleotides are TGTGCCAGCAGCTTCGGGGGGAGCGGCAATGAGCAGTTCTTC. This chain links TRBV11-2 with TRBJ2-1, with 7 bases aligning to TRBD2. CDR3 length equals 14 residues. Germline CDR1 SGHAT, CDR2 FQNNGV. V was clipped by 3 bases and J by 6 bases; unmatched bases: 5.

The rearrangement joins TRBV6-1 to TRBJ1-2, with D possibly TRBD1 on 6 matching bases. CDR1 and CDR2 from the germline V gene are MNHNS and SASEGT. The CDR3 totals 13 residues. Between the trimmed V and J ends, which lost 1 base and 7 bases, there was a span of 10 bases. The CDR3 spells CASSEVGGSGYTF. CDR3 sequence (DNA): TGTGCCAGCAGTGAAGTTGGGGGCTCTGGCTACACCTTC.

The CDR3 DNA sequence: TGTGCCAGCAGTTACCCTGGACTAGCGGGGGCACAAGAGACCCAGTACTTC. Translated: CASSYPGLAGAQETQYF. The chain uses TRBV6-2 or TRBV6-3 and TRBJ2-5, with 13 bases aligning to TRBD2. Germline values: CDR1 MNHEY, CDR2 SVGEGT. The CDR3 has 17 amino acids. Trimming at V came to 2 bases and at J to 2 bases, leaving 5 bases not matched to a gene.

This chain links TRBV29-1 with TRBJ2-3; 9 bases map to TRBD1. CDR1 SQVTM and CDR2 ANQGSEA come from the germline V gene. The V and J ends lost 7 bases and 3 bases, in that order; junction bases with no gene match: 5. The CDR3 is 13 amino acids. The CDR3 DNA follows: TGCAGCGAAGGGACAGGGATGACAGATACGCAGTATTTT. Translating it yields CSEGTGMTDTQYF.

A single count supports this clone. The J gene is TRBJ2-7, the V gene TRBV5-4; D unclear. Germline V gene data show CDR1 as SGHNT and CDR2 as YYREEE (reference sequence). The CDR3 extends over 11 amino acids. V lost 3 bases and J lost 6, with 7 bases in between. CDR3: CASSYYSEQYF. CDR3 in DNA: TGTGCCAGCAGCTACTATAGCGAGCAGTACTTC.

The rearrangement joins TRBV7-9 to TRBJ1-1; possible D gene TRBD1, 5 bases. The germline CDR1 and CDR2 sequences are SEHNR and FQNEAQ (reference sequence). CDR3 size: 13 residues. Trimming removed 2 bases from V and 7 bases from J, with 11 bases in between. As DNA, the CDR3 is TGTGCCAGCAGCTTAATTGGGGCGGTTGAAGCTTTCTTT. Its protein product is CASSLIGAVEAFF.

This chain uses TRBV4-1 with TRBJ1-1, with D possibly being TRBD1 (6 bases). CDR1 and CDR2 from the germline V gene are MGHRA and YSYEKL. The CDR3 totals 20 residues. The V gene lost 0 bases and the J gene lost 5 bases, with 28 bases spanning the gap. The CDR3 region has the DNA TGCGCCAGCAGCCAAGAGAGAATGGGGTCAACATGGGGCCAGGGGACTGAAGCTTTCTTT. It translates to CASSQERMGSTWGQGTEAFF.

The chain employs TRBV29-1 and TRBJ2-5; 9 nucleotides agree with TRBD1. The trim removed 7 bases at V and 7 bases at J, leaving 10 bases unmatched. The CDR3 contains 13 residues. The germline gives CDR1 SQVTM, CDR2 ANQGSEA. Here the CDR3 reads CSAADRGRMTQYF. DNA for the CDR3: TGCAGCGCCGCCGACAGGGGGAGGATGACCCAGTACTTC.

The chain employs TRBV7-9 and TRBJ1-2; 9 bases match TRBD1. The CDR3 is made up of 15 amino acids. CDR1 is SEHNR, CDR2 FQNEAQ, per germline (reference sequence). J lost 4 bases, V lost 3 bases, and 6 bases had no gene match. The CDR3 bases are TGTGCCAGCAGCTTTCCGGGACAGGGAACCTATGGCTACACCTTC. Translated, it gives CASSFPGQGTYGYTF. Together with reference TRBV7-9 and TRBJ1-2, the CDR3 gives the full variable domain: DTGVSQNPRHKITKRGQNVTFRCDPISEHNRLYWYRQTLGQGPEFLTYFQNEAQLEKSRLLSDRFSAERPKGSFSTLEIQRTEQGDSAMYLCASSFPGQGTYGYTFGSGTRLTVV.

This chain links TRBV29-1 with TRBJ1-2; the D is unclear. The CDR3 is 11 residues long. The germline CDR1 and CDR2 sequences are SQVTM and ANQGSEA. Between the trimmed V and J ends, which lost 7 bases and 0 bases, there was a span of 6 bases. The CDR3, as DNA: TGCAGCGGTACAGCTAACTATGGCTACACCTTC. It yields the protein CSGTANYGYTF. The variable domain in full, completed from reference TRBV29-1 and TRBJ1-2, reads SAVISQKPSRDICQRGTSLTIQCQVDSQVTMMFWYRQQPGQSLTLIATANQGSEATYESGFVIDKFPISRPNLTFSTLTVSNMSPEDSSIYLCSGTANYGYTFGSGTRLTVV.

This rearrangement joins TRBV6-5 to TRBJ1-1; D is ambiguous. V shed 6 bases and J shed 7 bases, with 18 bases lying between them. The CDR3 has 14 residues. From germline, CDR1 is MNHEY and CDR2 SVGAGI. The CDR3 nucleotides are TGTGCCAGCAGGGGCCTCCTCGGTCGGGGTGAAGCTTTCTTT. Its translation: CASRGLLGRGEAFF.

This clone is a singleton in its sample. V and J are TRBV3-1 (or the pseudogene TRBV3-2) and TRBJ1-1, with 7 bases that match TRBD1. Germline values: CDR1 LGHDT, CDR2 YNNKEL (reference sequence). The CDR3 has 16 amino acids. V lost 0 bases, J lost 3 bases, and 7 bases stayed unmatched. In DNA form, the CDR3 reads TGTGCCAGCAGCCAAGACCGCCAGGGGGTGTACACTGAAGCTTTCTTT. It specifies CASSQDRQGVYTEAFF.

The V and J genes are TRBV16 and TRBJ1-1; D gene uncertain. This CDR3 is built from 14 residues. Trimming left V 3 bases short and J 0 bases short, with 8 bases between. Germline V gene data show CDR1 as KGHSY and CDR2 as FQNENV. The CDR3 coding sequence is TGTGCCAGCAGCCATGTCAATCTGAACACTGAAGCTTTCTTT. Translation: CASSHVNLNTEAFF. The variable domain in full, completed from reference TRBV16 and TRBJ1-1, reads GEEVAQTPKHLVRGEGQKAKLYCAPIKGHSYVFWYQQVLKNEFKFLISFQNENVFDETGMPKERFSAKCLPNSPCSLEIQATKLEDSAVYFCASSHVNLNTEAFFGQGTRLTVV.